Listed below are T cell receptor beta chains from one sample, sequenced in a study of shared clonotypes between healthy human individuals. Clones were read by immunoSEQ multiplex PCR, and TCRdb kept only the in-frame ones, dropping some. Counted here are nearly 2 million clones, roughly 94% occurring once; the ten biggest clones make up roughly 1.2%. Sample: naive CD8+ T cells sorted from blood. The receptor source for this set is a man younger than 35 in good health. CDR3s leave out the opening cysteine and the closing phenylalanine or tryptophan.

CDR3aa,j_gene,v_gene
ASSVDGRLEEKLF,TRBJ1-4,TRBV9
ASSARDPYEQY,TRBJ2-7,TRBV19
ASSSGAHEQF,TRBJ2-1,TRBV5-1
ASSRLPGQGDEQY,TRBJ2-7,TRBV4-1
ASSVFSGGAQETQY,TRBJ2-5,TRBV9
ASSLVSGTVPYEQY,TRBJ2-7,TRBV28
ASRNREGGTEAF,TRBJ1-1,TRBV27
ASSEWTSGSADTQY,TRBJ2-3,TRBV6-1
AWGTENSNQPQH,TRBJ1-5,TRBV30
ASSPTRQGRPSSYNEQF,TRBJ2-1,TRBV5-1
ASSFDIGYEQY,TRBJ2-7,TRBV5-8
ASSYGTGSVEQY,TRBJ2-7,TRBV6-6
ASRGVTLFTDTQY,TRBJ2-3,TRBV7-9
ASSLEVVQSSGNTIY,TRBJ1-3,TRBV7-8
ASSLVGGSQPQH,TRBJ1-5,TRBV27